Listed below are T cell receptor beta chains from one sample, sequenced in a study of T-cell reconstitution after alpha-beta-depleted transplantation in children. A single record per CDR3 protein comes from TCRdb applying MiXCR to the PCR reads. The data hold around 400,000 distinct CDR3 sequences, with around 21% observed a single time. The material was PBMCs from the stem cell graft donor, obtained from the stem cell graft. The origin of the receptors is a human donor who donated a stem cell graft to a child with acute myeloid leukemia. The CDR3 runs from the conserved cysteine through the conserved F or W. A D gene is named only where the DNA matches it firmly. Expanded clones are given a class, and other clones once, few, many or no size at all.

d_gene | j_gene | v_gene | abundance | CDR3aa | CDR3nt
. | TRBJ2-7 | TRBV6-2/TRBV6-3 | many | CASSPDGTYEQYF | TGTGCCAGCAGCCCGGACGGTACCTACGAGCAGTACTTC
. | TRBJ1-1 | TRBV29-1 | . | CSVEGRQVTEAFF | TGCAGCGTTGAAGGTCGGCAGGTGACTGAAGCTTTCTTT
. | TRBJ2-3 | TRBV20-1 | few | CSAFLRSTDTQYF | TGCAGTGCTTTTCTAAGGAGCACAGATACGCAGTATTTT
. | TRBJ2-7 | TRBV18 | few | CASSPPAGDYEQYF | TGTGCCAGCTCACCACCCGCAGGGGACTACGAGCAGTACTTC
. | TRBJ2-3 | TRBV29-1 | few | CSVESTGTSTDTQYF | TGCAGCGTTGAAAGTACGGGGACTTCCACAGATACGCAGTATTTT
. | TRBJ2-1 | TRBV27 | . | CASSLKGGLYNEQFF | TGTGCCAGCAGTTTAAAGGGGGGCCTCTACAATGAGCAGTTCTTC
. | TRBJ2-7 | TRBV6-2/TRBV6-3 | . | CASRTKRHQGYEQYF | TGTGCCAGCAGAACAAAACGACATCAGGGGTACGAGCAGTACTTC
. | TRBJ2-2 | TRBV20-1 | few | CSASRGFNTGELFF | TGCAGTGCTAGCCGAGGGTTCAACACCGGGGAGCTGTTTTTT
. | TRBJ1-5 | TRBV4-1 | few | CASSQVISGSQHF | TGCGCCAGCAGCCAAGTTATCTCTGGGTCCCAGCATTTT
. | TRBJ2-7 | TRBV9 | many | CASSVTTGATYEQYF | TGTGCCAGCAGCGTGACTACAGGAGCCACCTACGAGCAGTACTTC
TRBD2 | TRBJ2-7 | TRBV20-1 | many | CSARSRTRSSYEQYF | TGCAGTGCTAGGTCACGGACTAGGAGCTCCTACGAGCAGTACTTC
. | TRBJ2-3 | TRBV6-6 | few | CASRPRDTDTQYF | TGTGCCAGCAGACCCAGGGACACAGATACGCAGTATTTT
TRBD1 | TRBJ2-7 | TRBV6-2/TRBV6-3 | many | CASSYQGTGPNEQYF | TGTGCCAGCAGTTACCAAGGGACAGGGCCCAACGAGCAGTACTTC
TRBD1 | TRBJ2-1 | TRBV27 | . | CASSRRTGGWYEQFF | TGTGCCAGCAGCCGGCGGACAGGGGGCTGGTATGAGCAGTTCTTC
. | TRBJ2-3 | TRBV7-3 | . | CASSLNGQSQDTQYF | TGTGCCAGCAGCTTAAATGGGCAGAGCCAGGATACGCAGTATTTT
TRBD1 | TRBJ2-1 | TRBV9 | few | CASSVDPGGFNEQFF | TGTGCCAGCAGCGTAGATCCAGGGGGCTTCAATGAGCAGTTCTTC
TRBD2 | TRBJ2-3 | TRBV12-3/TRBV12-4 | . | CASSFVLSGRGTDTQYF | TGTGCCAGCAGTTTCGTCCTTAGCGGGAGAGGCACAGATACGCAGTATTTT
TRBD1 | TRBJ2-2 | TRBV12-3/TRBV12-4 | . | CASRPGTGNTGELFF | TGTGCCAGCAGGCCCGGGACAGGGAACACCGGGGAGCTGTTTTTT
. | TRBJ1-5 | TRBV12-3/TRBV12-4 | few | CASSLKQEQPQHF | TGTGCCAGCAGTTTAAAGCAGGAACAGCCCCAGCATTTT
. | TRBJ2-3 | TRBV27 | many | CASSFGGTQYF | TGTGCCAGCAGTTTCGGGGGTACGCAGTATTTT
. | TRBJ2-7 | TRBV7-9 | . | CASSNRDGPYEQYF | TGTGCCAGCAGCAACCGGGACGGACCCTACGAGCAGTACTTC
. | TRBJ2-3 | TRBV11-2 | few | CASSGGAMDTQYF | TGTGCCAGCAGCGGGGGGGCCATGGATACGCAGTATTTT
. | TRBJ2-6 | TRBV7-9 | few | CASSSDRFSGANVLTF | TGTGCCAGCAGCTCCGACAGGTTCTCTGGGGCCAACGTCCTGACTTTC
. | TRBJ2-7 | TRBV12-3/TRBV12-4 | . | CASSLIRFEQYF | TGTGCCAGCAGTTTAATTCGATTCGAGCAGTACTTC
. | TRBJ2-3 | TRBV20-1 | few | CSAPVPGAPDTQYF | TGCAGTGCCCCGGTCCCAGGAGCACCAGATACGCAGTATTTT
. | TRBJ1-3 | TRBV12-3/TRBV12-4 | few | CASSPWAGNTIYF | TGTGCCAGCAGTCCATGGGCCGGAAACACCATATATTTT
TRBD2 | TRBJ2-5 | TRBV4-2 | . | CASSQENLAGGKYQETQYF | TGTGCCAGCAGCCAAGAAAATCTAGCGGGAGGAAAGTACCAAGAGACCCAGTACTTC
TRBD2 | TRBJ2-1 | TRBV13 | few | CASSRRGNYNEQFF | TGTGCCAGCAGTCGGCGGGGGAATTACAATGAGCAGTTCTTC
TRBD2 | TRBJ2-1 | TRBV20-1 | many | CSARQPVLAGFEQFF | TGCAGTGCTAGACAGCCGGTACTAGCGGGATTTGAGCAGTTCTTC
TRBD2 | TRBJ2-7 | TRBV15 | . | CATRERETTSEQYF | TGTGCCACCCGGGAGCGGGAAACCACGTCCGAGCAGTACTTC
TRBD2 | TRBJ2-2 | TRBV20-1 | many | CSATPGLAGTGELFF | TGCAGTGCAACCCCGGGACTAGCGGGGACCGGGGAGCTGTTTTTT
. | TRBJ2-3 | TRBV12-3/TRBV12-4 | . | CASSPTSANLWGDTQYF | TGTGCCAGCAGTCCAACAAGCGCTAACTTATGGGGTGATACGCAGTATTTT
TRBD1 | TRBJ1-1 | TRBV7-6 | once | CASRQGQGPNTEAFF | TGTGCCAGCAGGCAGGGACAGGGGCCTAACACTGAAGCTTTCTTT
. | TRBJ2-3 | TRBV9 | . | CASSVGSGDTQYF | TGTGCCAGCAGCGTAGGGTCCGGGGATACGCAGTATTTT
. | TRBJ1-5 | TRBV6-4 | once | CASSEGGRGQPQHF | TGTGCCAGCAGTGAGGGGGGCAGGGGTCAGCCCCAGCATTTT
. | TRBJ2-5 | TRBV12-3/TRBV12-4 | . | CASGTLQETQYF | TGTGCCAGCGGGACGTTGCAAGAGACCCAGTACTTC
. | TRBJ2-1 | TRBV28 | . | CASSLSLATYNEQFF | TGTGCCAGCAGTTTATCTCTAGCCACCTACAATGAGCAGTTCTTC
. | TRBJ2-5 | TRBV27 | few | CASRREETQYF | TGTGCCAGCAGGAGGGAAGAGACCCAGTACTTC
TRBD2 | TRBJ2-1 | TRBV6-2/TRBV6-3 | . | CASSYKKGLAGGNEQFF | TGTGCCAGCAGCTACAAAAAGGGACTAGCGGGAGGGAATGAGCAGTTCTTC
TRBD1 | TRBJ2-5 | TRBV20-1 | many | CSARDLEDRGIETQYF | TGCAGTGCTAGAGATCTAGAGGACAGGGGAATAGAGACCCAGTACTTC
TRBD1 | TRBJ2-5 | TRBV4-3 | . | CASSHNSGTEETQYF | TGCGCCAGCAGCCACAACTCCGGGACAGAAGAGACCCAGTACTTC